A single sample gave rise to the 22 T cell receptor beta chains below, sequenced in a study of T cell repertoires in cytomegalovirus infection. TCRdb reprocessed the reads via MiXCR and lists one record per CDR3 protein. Among about 830,000 distinct CDR3 sequences listed, approximately 32% were seen once. Their recognized antigens are unknown. Sequenced material: cultured CD8+ T cells from PBMCs, taken from culture after CMV antigen stimulation. The receptors were gathered from a human donor in good health (CMV status not recorded). Some clones in this sample may be carry-over from other donors' samples.

This sequence joins TRBV19 and TRBJ1-1; D gene unclear. Trimming shortened V by 4 bases and J by 5 bases, and 11 bases separated the two germline ends. The CDR3 loop spans 13 amino acids. Germline V gives CDR1 LNHDA, CDR2 SQIVND (reference sequence). In DNA, the CDR3 is TGTGCCAGTAGTACCTTGTCGCGAACTGAAGCTTTCTTT. As protein: CASSTLSRTEAFF.

This clonotype was picked up a small number of times. The CDR3 DNA is TGTGCCAGCAGTGAAGGGGACAGGGCAGTCTATGGCTACACCTTC. Protein: CASSEGDRAVYGYTF. This chain links TRBV2 with TRBJ1-2; TRBD1 agrees at 9 bases. The CDR3 consists of 15 residues. The V gene end was trimmed by 1 base and the J gene end by 4 bases; junction bases not matched to a gene: 4. Germline assignment: CDR1 SNHLY and CDR2 FYNNEI.

The chain combines TRBV7-6 with TRBJ2-4; D ambiguous. CDR1 is SGHVS, CDR2 FNYEAQ, per germline. Trimming took off 1 base at V and 2 bases at J, with 6 bases between the two ends. The CDR3 contains 14 residues. The CDR3 DNA follows: TGTGCCAGCAGCTTAGGTCCTACCAAAAACATTCAGTACTTC. This sequence encodes CASSLGPTKNIQYF. Complete variable domain (other parts from reference TRBV7-6 and TRBJ2-4): GAGVSQSPRYKVTKRGQDVALRCDPISGHVSLYWYRQALGQGPEFLTYFNYEAQQDKSGLPNDRFSAERPEGSISTLTIQRTEQRDSAMYRCASSLGPTKNIQYFGAGTRLSVL.

The V gene is TRBV7-8, the J gene TRBJ2-5; D is ambiguous. V was trimmed by 3 bases and J by 3 bases, leaving 11 bases between them. CDR3 length: 14 residues. The germline gives CDR1 SGHVS, CDR2 FQNEAQ. Written as DNA, the CDR3 is TGTGCCAGCAGCTTTTCTCCGGGTAAAGAGACCCAGTACTTC. Amino acids: CASSFSPGKETQYF.

This clonotype turned up a few times. The chain employs TRBV3-1 and TRBJ1-2; D is unclear. V gave up 0 bases and J gave up 1 base, with 9 bases separating them. The CDR3 covers 15 residues. CDR1 is LGHDT and CDR2 is YNNKEL in the germline V gene (reference sequence). The DNA for the CDR3 is TGTGCCAGCAGCCAAGATCGGAACGGTAACTATGGCTACACCTTC. Translating gives CASSQDRNGNYGYTF.

The gene calls are TRBV27 and TRBJ1-5; TRBD1 is a possible D gene (5 bases). With 5 bases removed from V and 4 bases from J, the gap between germline ends came to 9 bases. The CDR3 length is 13 residues. Germline CDR1 and CDR2: MNHEY and SMNVEV (reference sequence). The CDR3 reads CASSMTVNQPQHF. The CDR3 DNA follows: TGTGCCAGCAGTATGACAGTTAATCAGCCCCAGCATTTT.

This clonotype was seen a handful of times. This chain uses TRBV7-9 with TRBJ1-4; a possible D gene is TRBD1 (5 bases). V shed 3 bases and J shed 6 bases, with 11 bases lying between them. From germline, CDR1 is SEHNR and CDR2 FQNEAQ (reference sequence). The CDR3 is 14 residues long. This CDR3 reads CASSFGGEYEKLFF. In DNA, the CDR3 is TGTGCCAGCAGCTTTGGGGGGGAGTATGAAAAACTGTTTTTT.

This clonotype was found a few times. V is TRBV6-2 or TRBV6-3 and J is TRBJ1-5; possible D gene TRBD1, 5 bases. This CDR3 contains 14 residues. With 5 bases removed from V and 9 bases from J, the gap between germline ends came to 17 bases. Germline V gene sequence: CDR1 MNHEY, CDR2 SVGEGT. The CDR3 sequence is CASSLGPGRGPQHF. The CDR3 bases are TGTGCCAGCAGTCTGGGACCCGGAAGAGGGCCCCAGCATTTT.

The chain couples TRBV7-9 to TRBJ2-7; possibly TRBD1 for D (6 bases). V was clipped by 4 bases and J by 10 bases, with 20 bases between them. The CDR3 covers 14 residues. Germline V lookup: CDR1 SEHNR, CDR2 FQNEAQ (reference sequence). DNA for the CDR3: TGTGCCAGCAGCTGGGACCCGACCAGGGGCACCCAGTACTTC. It translates to CASSWDPTRGTQYF.

V and J are TRBV12-3 or TRBV12-4 and TRBJ2-3, with TRBD1 identical over 9 bases. This CDR3 has 16 amino acids. The V segment lost 10 bases and the J segment 4 bases; nucleotides outside the gene matches: 15. The CDR3 loop reads CATHPSSGQGADTQYF. CDR3 nucleotides: TGTGCCACTCATCCTTCCTCGGGACAGGGAGCAGATACGCAGTATTTT.

As concerns this clonotype: This sequence may be a read error, since a much larger clone differs from it by one base. This chain links TRBV7-2 with TRBJ1-3, with TRBD1 identical over 9 bases. This CDR3 contains 15 residues. Germline assignment: CDR1 SGHTA and CDR2 FQGNSA. V was clipped by 5 bases and J by 2 bases; unmatched bases: 4. The CDR3 DNA is TGTGCCAGCAGCCCGCGGACAGGGGCTGGAAACACCATATATTTT. This translates into CASSPRTGAGNTIYF.

The V call is TRBV7-9, the J call TRBJ2-7; 9 bases align to TRBD1. Trimming cost V 1 base and J 4 bases; bases outside gene matches: 5. The CDR3 is made up of 15 amino acids. Germline loops: CDR1 SEHNR, CDR2 FQNEAQ (reference sequence). CDR3 protein: CASSLGGTGWYEQYF. CDR3 DNA sequence: TGTGCCAGCAGCTTAGGTGGGACAGGGTGGTACGAGCAGTACTTC.

The chain links TRBV20-1 to TRBJ2-7; TRBD1 matches 8 bases. The CDR3 is made up of 14 amino acids. J was trimmed by 2 bases and V by 5 bases; bases with no gene match: 8. Germline V gene data show CDR1 as DFQATT and CDR2 as SNEGSKA (reference sequence). CDR3 residues: CSALIGQGTYEQYV. Written as DNA, the CDR3 is TGCAGTGCTCTGATCGGACAGGGCACCTACGAGCAGTACGTC.

As concerns this clonotype: An end of the junction does not agree with germline; a read error may underlie this. The chain employs TRBV7-7 and TRBJ2-3; 8 nucleotides agree with TRBD2. Germline values: CDR1 SSHAT, CDR2 FNYEAQ (reference sequence). The CDR3 covers 15 residues. CDR3 loop: CASSLTGGVRDTQYF. In nucleotides, the CDR3 is TGTGCTAGCAGCTTAACGGGGGGGGTCCGGGATACGCAGTATTTT.

The sample holds a few counts of this clonotype. The chain recombines TRBV27 with TRBJ2-1; 7 positions match TRBD1. The germline V gene encodes CDR1 MNHEY and CDR2 SMNVEV (reference sequence). V dropped 0 bases and J dropped 4; count of bases not matched to a gene: 6. The CDR3 runs to 16 residues. CDR3 DNA sequence: TGTGCCAGCAGTTTATCGTGGCAGGGGGTATACAATGAGCAGTTCTTC. Amino acid sequence: CASSLSWQGVYNEQFF.

This clonotype occurred a few times. The CDR3 is CASSPLSDGNNEQFF. Written as DNA, the CDR3 is TGTGCCAGCTCACCCTTATCGGACGGAAACAATGAGCAGTTCTTC. The chain uses TRBV18 and TRBJ2-1, with no clear D. The CDR3 length is 15 residues. Trimming shortened V by 3 bases and J by 5 bases, and 14 bases separated the two germline ends. Germline assignment: CDR1 KGHSH and CDR2 LQKENI.

This clonotype was seen more than once but under ten times. The chain joins TRBV7-9 to TRBJ2-7; no firm D call. Per germline, CDR1 SEHNR and CDR2 FQNEAQ (reference sequence). V was clipped by 5 bases and J by 5 bases, with 13 bases between them. The CDR3 runs to 13 residues. In DNA form, the CDR3 reads TGTGCCAGCAGCGGCGCCTTGAGTCACGAGCAGTACGTC. Its translation: CASSGALSHEQYV.

This clonotype turned up a few times. The chain couples TRBV7-9 to TRBJ2-5; D unresolved. The germline CDR1 and CDR2 sequences are SEHNR and FQNEAQ (reference sequence). V dropped 4 bases and J dropped 5 bases, with 11 bases sitting between them. The CDR3 loop spans 13 amino acids. The CDR3 coding sequence is TGTGCCAGCAGCTCGGCCGCTAAGGAGACCCAGTACTTC. Its translation: CASSSAAKETQYF.

The chain combines TRBV5-1 with TRBJ1-3; 8 bases fit TRBD1. CDR3 length equals 19 residues. The germline gives CDR1 SGHRS, CDR2 YFSETQ. J lost 5 bases, V lost 4 bases, and 20 bases had no gene match. The CDR3 nucleotides are TGCGCCAGCAGCCCCGAATGGGGACAGGATGTTCACCTCAGAAACACCATATATTTT. Amino acids: CASSPEWGQDVHLRNTIYF.

The V call is TRBV6-2 or TRBV6-3, the J call TRBJ2-5; 10 positions agree with TRBD2. J was trimmed by 4 bases and V by 6 bases; bases with no gene match: 11. Germline lookup yields CDR1 MNHEY and CDR2 SVGEGT. The CDR3 has 16 residues. The CDR3 bases are TGTGCCAGCAGACTCCGCGAGCGGGGGGGCCGAGAGACCCAGTACTTC. Translating it yields CASRLRERGGRETQYF.

This clonotype was found a few times. The chain combines TRBV4-1 with TRBJ2-7; 8 bases are shared with TRBD2. J lost 4 bases, V lost 1 base, and 6 bases had no gene match. Germline V gene lookup returns CDR1 MGHRA and CDR2 YSYEKL. The CDR3 runs 15 residues. The CDR3 DNA reads as TGCGCCAGCAGCCAAGTCGGGGGGGGCCCGTACGAGCAGTACTTC. Residues: CASSQVGGGPYEQYF.

This clonotype came up a few times. The CDR3 DNA follows: TGTGCCAGCAGCGCCGGGTCACAAACTAACTATGGCTACACCTTC. Translating gives CASSAGSQTNYGYTF. This sequence joins TRBV9 and TRBJ1-2, with unresolved D. Germline CDR1 is SGDLS and CDR2 is YYNGEE. The V end was cut by 3 bases, the J end by 0 bases, with 12 bases between. The CDR3 consists of 15 residues.